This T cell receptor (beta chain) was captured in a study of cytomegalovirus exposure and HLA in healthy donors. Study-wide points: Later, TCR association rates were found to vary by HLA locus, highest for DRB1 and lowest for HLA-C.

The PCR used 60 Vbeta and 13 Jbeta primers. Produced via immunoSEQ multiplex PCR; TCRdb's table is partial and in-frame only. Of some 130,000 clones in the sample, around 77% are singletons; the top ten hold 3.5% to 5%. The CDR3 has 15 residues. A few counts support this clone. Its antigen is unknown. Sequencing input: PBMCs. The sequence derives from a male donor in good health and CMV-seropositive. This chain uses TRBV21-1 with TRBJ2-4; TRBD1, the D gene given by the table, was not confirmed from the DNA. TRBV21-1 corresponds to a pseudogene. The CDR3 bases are TGTGCCAGCAGCGGGACAGGGGATGGCAAAAACAGTCAGTACTTC. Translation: CASSGTGDGKNSQYF.